This T cell receptor beta chain came from a study of shared clonotypes between healthy human individuals. In germline, CDR1 is SGHRS, CDR2 YFSETQ. Trimming stripped 0 bases from V and 4 bases from J, with 4 bases between. This CDR3 spans 13 amino acids. Produced via immunoSEQ multiplex PCR; TCRdb's table is partial and in-frame only. The sample yields roughly 530,000 clones, 95% to 97% seen once. Sequencing was carried out using naive CD4+ T cells sorted from blood. Subset noted: CD45RA+ positively selected. The sequence was collected from a woman aged 30 to 39 in good health. V is TRBV5-1 and J is TRBJ2-2; D remains unclear. CDR3 bases: TGCGCCAGCAGCTTGGAAAGCACCGGGGAGCTGTTTTTT. Translation: CASSLESTGELFF.